Each of the 28 T cell receptor beta chains below was sequenced from the same sample in a study of fetal regulatory T cell absence and autoimmunity. Assay used: immunoSEQ multiplex PCR; TCRdb lists only in-frame clones, some missing. The sample holds around 100,000 clones; 72% are singletons and the top ten take roughly 2%. Sequencing was performed on pancreas tissue. The receptors stem from a male donor with IPEX syndrome.

The genes are TRBV7-2 and TRBJ2-3; 12 positions agree with TRBD2. CDR1 is SGHTA and CDR2 is FQGNSA in the germline V gene. V was pared by 6 bases and J by 9 bases, with 4 bases of the junction left unmatched. There are 13 residues in the CDR3. The chain's CDR3 is CASRPSGRVTQYF. Written as DNA, the CDR3 is TGTGCCAGCAGGCCTAGCGGGAGGGTAACGCAGTATTTT.

This clone was seen a handful of times. The sample has other DNA sequences that encode this CDR3 too. This chain links TRBV5-1 with TRBJ1-1, with D possibly TRBD1 on 6 matching bases. The germline V gene encodes CDR1 SGHRS and CDR2 YFSETQ. The ends were cut back, 5 bases at V and 2 bases at J, with 7 bases in the middle. CDR3 length equals 12 residues. CDR3 coding DNA: TGCGCCAGCAGACAGGGTAACACTGAAGCTTTCTTT. It encodes CASRQGNTEAFF.

Only a few counts were recorded for this clone. V and J are TRBV4-1 and TRBJ1-2; 7 nucleotides agree with TRBD1. Germline V CDR1 and CDR2: MGHRA, YSYEKL. CDR3 size: 15 residues. Trimming removed 4 bases from V and 1 base from J; junction bases left unmatched: 6. CDR3 sequence reads: CASSPRQGFNYGYTF. As DNA, the CDR3 is TGCGCCAGCAGCCCTCGACAGGGCTTTAACTATGGCTACACCTTC.

Points on this clone: It may be a read error: a sequence one base away is much more abundant. The chain employs TRBV7-2 and TRBJ1-1, with TRBD1 matching over 7 bases. This CDR3 is built from 12 residues. With 4 bases clipped from V and 4 bases from J, the junction kept 0 bases outside the gene matches. Germline V gives CDR1 SGHTA, CDR2 FQGNSA. The CDR3 nucleotides read TGTGCCAGCAGCTCAGGGGGCACTGAAGCTTTCTTT. This gives the protein CASSSGGTEAFF.

This rearrangement joins TRBV9 to TRBJ2-5, with 8 bases identical to TRBD2. This CDR3 comprises 15 residues. Germline CDR1 and CDR2: SGDLS and YYNGEE. The V segment lost 0 bases and the J segment 5 bases; nucleotides outside the gene matches: 6. The CDR3 protein is CASSVAGGQGETQYF. CDR3 nucleotides: TGTGCCAGCAGCGTAGCGGGGGGGCAGGGGGAGACCCAGTACTTC.

The chain links TRBV6-1 to TRBJ2-3; D is uncertain. Germline assignment: CDR1 MNHNS and CDR2 SASEGT. This CDR3 is 13 amino acids long. V lost 1 base and J lost 4, with 6 bases in between. In nucleotides, the CDR3 is TGTGCCAGCAGTGAAGAAAGGGCAGATACGCAGTATTTT. The encoded protein is CASSEERADTQYF.

The chain is built from TRBV29-1 and TRBJ2-5; no definite D call. Between the trimmed V and J ends, which lost 3 bases and 3 bases, there was a span of 11 bases. The CDR3 extends over 13 amino acids. Germline CDR1 and CDR2: SQVTM and ANQGSEA. CDR3 sequence (DNA): TGCAGCGTTGATGACGGTATGAAAGAGACCCAGTACTTC. The encoded protein is CSVDDGMKETQYF.

The chain joins TRBV5-1 to TRBJ2-1, with 9 bases aligning to TRBD2. This CDR3 spans 16 amino acids. Germline loops: CDR1 SGHRS, CDR2 YFSETQ. Losses at the gene ends were 1 base for V and 0 bases for J; bases not matched to a gene: 2. Here the CDR3 reads CASSLRRGGSYNEQFF. The CDR3 DNA reads TGCGCCAGCAGCTTGAGGCGGGGGGGCTCCTACAATGAGCAGTTCTTC.

This chain links TRBV11-3 with TRBJ2-1; no clear D gene. CDR3 size: 13 residues. The V and J ends lost 0 bases and 9 bases respectively, with 9 bases between them. Looked up from germline, CDR1 is SGHNT and CDR2 is YENEEA. Written as DNA, the CDR3 is TGTGCCAGCAGCTTAGATTGGCAAGCTGAGCAGTTCTTC. Translation gives CASSLDWQAEQFF.

The rearrangement links TRBV23-1 to TRBJ1-5; D possibly corresponds to TRBD1 (6 bases). TRBV23-1 belongs to the ORF category, with a function that is uncertain. Trimming shortened V by 0 bases and J by 6 bases, and 18 bases separated the two germline ends. The CDR3 runs 17 residues. DNA of the CDR3: TGCGCCAGCAGTCAATCGATGGCCAGGGGAATGGGTCAGCCCCAGCATTTT. The encoded protein is CASSQSMARGMGQPQHF.

The chain joins TRBV9 to TRBJ2-1; 9 positions agree with TRBD1. The CDR3 has 16 residues. J lost 4 bases, V lost 4 bases, and 9 bases had no gene match. Germline CDR1 reads SGDLS; CDR2 reads YYNGEE. CDR3: CASSSFGQGSYNEQFF. The CDR3 region has the DNA TGTGCCAGCAGCTCATTCGGACAGGGGTCGTACAATGAGCAGTTCTTC.

The rearrangement links TRBV6-6 to TRBJ1-1; 8 positions agree with TRBD1. The junction had 5 bases not matched to a gene; V was cut back by 8 bases and J by 6 bases. There are 12 residues in the CDR3. The germline V gene encodes CDR1 MNHNY and CDR2 SVGAGI (reference sequence). For the CDR3, the DNA is TGTGCCAGCGACAGGGGAGGGCCTGAAGCTTTCTTT. Amino acids: CASDRGGPEAFF.

The rearrangement links TRBV5-5 to TRBJ1-4, with 7 nucleotides matching TRBD1. There are 13 residues in the CDR3. V was clipped by 6 bases and J by 7 bases; unmatched bases: 6. Germline CDR1 is SGHKS and CDR2 is YYEKEE (reference sequence). The DNA of the CDR3 is TGTGCCAGCATGGTGGCAGGGGGTGAAAAACTGTTTTTT. Translation: CASMVAGGEKLFF.

This rearrangement joins TRBV6-5 to TRBJ2-5; TRBD1 might be the D (6 bases). The V end lost 2 bases, the J end lost 2 bases, and 6 bases lay between the germline ends. Germline CDR1 reads MNHEY; CDR2 reads SVGAGI. This CDR3 has 13 residues. The CDR3 loop reads CASSYRGQETQYF. Here the CDR3 DNA reads TGTGCCAGCAGTTACAGGGGGCAAGAGACCCAGTACTTC.

The chain joins TRBV5-1 to TRBJ1-1; D is undetermined. The V gene lost 2 bases and the J gene lost 1 base, with 6 bases spanning the gap. Germline V lookup: CDR1 SGHRS, CDR2 YFSETQ. The CDR3 sequence is 13 residues long. CDR3 sequence: CASSFSTNTEAFF. The CDR3, as DNA: TGCGCCAGCAGCTTCAGTACGAACACTGAAGCTTTCTTT.

A few counts support this clone. The chain employs TRBV6-1 and TRBJ1-6; 8 bases map to TRBD1. In germline, CDR1 is MNHNS, CDR2 SASEGT. The CDR3 length is 15 residues. The J segment lost 4 bases and the V segment lost 4 bases, leaving 3 bases of the junction unmatched. The CDR3 nucleotides read TGTGCCAGCAGTGTCGGGACAGGTTATAATTCACCCCTCCACTTT. It specifies CASSVGTGYNSPLHF.

V gene TRBV11-2 combines with J gene TRBJ1-3; the D gene is possibly TRBD1 (6 bases). The CDR3 has 16 residues. Germline-derived CDR1 and CDR2 are SGHAT and FQNNGV. Trimming stripped 0 bases from V and 2 bases from J, with 11 bases between. CDR3 loop: CASSLDSGVAGNTIYF. The CDR3 nucleotides read TGTGCCAGCAGCTTAGACTCAGGGGTCGCTGGAAACACCATATATTTT.

This sequence joins TRBV4-1 and TRBJ2-5; 11 bases align to TRBD2. Losses at the gene ends were 4 bases for V and 1 base for J; bases not matched to a gene: 14. The CDR3 is made up of 19 amino acids. Germline V CDR1 and CDR2: MGHRA, YSYEKL. The CDR3 loop is CASSRILGLAGRLQETQYF. In DNA form, the CDR3 reads TGCGCCAGCAGCCGCATACTCGGACTAGCGGGCCGACTCCAAGAGACCCAGTACTTC.

The chain carries TRBV27 and TRBJ1-6, with TRBD1 as a possible D gene (6 bases). Looked up from germline, CDR1 is MNHEY and CDR2 is SMNVEV (reference sequence). The V and J ends lost 3 bases and 7 bases respectively, with 13 bases between them. The CDR3 consists of 15 residues. CDR3: CASSFWGQGNSPLHF. The CDR3 DNA follows: TGTGCCAGCAGTTTTTGGGGGCAAGGGAATTCACCCCTCCACTTT.

The table lists this clone with a few counts. The chain joins TRBV5-1 to TRBJ1-2; possibly TRBD1 for D (5 bases). Germline V CDR1 and CDR2: SGHRS, YFSETQ. Trimming took 2 bases from V and 8 from J, leaving 13 bases between them. This CDR3 has 13 residues. The CDR3 loop is CASSFPAGWGYTF. In DNA form, the CDR3 reads TGCGCCAGCAGCTTCCCCGCAGGGTGGGGCTACACCTTC.

This clone occurred a few times. The CDR3 DNA is TGTGCCAGCCCAGTGATTAGGGGAGCTTTCTTT. It yields the protein CASPVIRGAFF. This chain connects TRBV2 to TRBJ1-1; TRBD1 is a possible D gene (5 bases). The CDR3 extends over 11 amino acids. Germline V CDR1 and CDR2: SNHLY, FYNNEI. V gave up 8 bases and J gave up 10 bases, with 14 bases separating them.

The chain is built from TRBV6-5 and TRBJ1-3; D unclear. Germline V lookup: CDR1 MNHEY, CDR2 SVGAGI. The V and J ends lost 2 bases and 4 bases respectively, with 6 bases between them. This CDR3 contains 13 residues. The CDR3 sequence is CASSYEPGNTIYF. In DNA, the CDR3 is TGTGCCAGCAGTTACGAGCCCGGAAACACCATATATTTT.

The chain employs TRBV14 and TRBJ1-1, with D unresolved. Germline V lookup: CDR1 SGHDN, CDR2 FVKESK. Trimming took off 0 bases at V and 1 base at J, with 3 bases between the two ends. This CDR3 region has 13 residues. The CDR3, as DNA: TGTGCCAGCAGCCAAGATCAGAACACTGAAGCTTTCTTT. This encodes CASSQDQNTEAFF.

V usage is TRBV6-5 and J usage is TRBJ2-1, with 7 bases fitting TRBD1. Germline loops: CDR1 MNHEY, CDR2 SVGAGI. The CDR3 has 16 residues. The J segment lost 4 bases and the V segment lost 4 bases, leaving 10 bases of the junction unmatched. Here the CDR3 DNA reads TGTGCCAGCAGTTCGTCAGGGGGTATAGAGTACAATGAGCAGTTCTTC. Its translation is CASSSSGGIEYNEQFF.

This clone was recorded a few times. The genes are TRBV7-9 and TRBJ2-6; D ambiguous. Per germline, CDR1 SEHNR and CDR2 FQNEAQ (reference sequence). Trimming left V 1 base short and J 0 bases short, with 4 bases between. The CDR3 loop spans 15 amino acids. CDR3 sequence: CASSLGHSGANVLTF. Written as DNA, the CDR3 is TGTGCCAGCAGCTTAGGACACTCTGGGGCCAACGTCCTGACTTTC. The whole variable domain, remainder taken from reference TRBV7-9 and TRBJ2-6, is DTGVSQNPRHKITKRGQNVTFRCDPISEHNRLYWYRQTLGQGPEFLTYFQNEAQLEKSRLLSDRFSAERPKGSFSTLEIQRTEQGDSAMYLCASSLGHSGANVLTFGAGSRLTVL.

The chain combines TRBV7-9 with TRBJ2-5, with 10 positions matching TRBD2. V gave up 1 base and J gave up 4 bases; unmatched junction bases: 6. The CDR3 length is 16 residues. CDR1 is SEHNR and CDR2 is FQNEAQ in the germline V gene (reference sequence). CDR3 coding DNA: TGTGCCAGCAGCTTAGGTTCCGGACTAGCGGCAGAGACCCAGTACTTC. Translated, it gives CASSLGSGLAAETQYF.

CDR3 residues: CASSTLAGGGTGELFF. The CDR3 coding sequence is TGTGCCAGCAGCACCCTTGCGGGAGGAGGCACCGGGGAGCTGTTTTTT. This chain uses TRBV5-4 with TRBJ2-2, with 8 bases fitting TRBD2. The CDR3 covers 16 residues. Germline CDR1 SGHNT, CDR2 YYREEE (reference sequence). Trimming at V came to 4 bases and at J to 4 bases, leaving 9 bases not matched to a gene.

CDR3 sequence reads: CSVRIVGGIDRHYGYTF. The DNA of the CDR3 is TGCAGCGTTCGTATAGTGGGGGGGATTGACAGGCACTATGGCTACACCTTC. The gene calls are TRBV29-1 and TRBJ1-2, with D perhaps matching TRBD1 (6 bases). The CDR3 spans 17 residues. Germline CDR1 reads SQVTM; CDR2 reads ANQGSEA. V was cut by 5 bases and J by 3 bases, with 25 bases left in between.